This T cell receptor beta chain originates from a study of T cell responses to AZD1222 COVID-19 vaccine. The table came from immunoSEQ multiplex PCR; TCRdb's copy has only in-frame clones and leaves some out. The table lists 100,000 to 110,000 clones, about 86% of them singletons. CDR1 and CDR2 (germline): LNHDA, SQIVND (reference sequence). V lost 9 bases and J lost 7, with 16 bases in between. This CDR3 contains 13 residues. As for this clone: Its specificity is not known.

Study outcomes and limitations: Just 5 to 7 people given AZD1222 tested seropositive at baseline. Compared with day 0, the breadth and depth of the Spike-specific TCR repertoire rose significantly after two doses of AZD1222. The CD4 TCRs associated with vaccination extended across spike and predominated at 160-218 and 743-854.

This receptor was obtained from an adult in good health. The sample here was peripheral blood, taken on day 0 of AZD1222 vaccination. The chain couples TRBV19 to TRBJ1-5; D perhaps matches TRBD1 (6 bases). The CDR3 DNA follows: TGTGCCAGCTCCCAGGGGCTCATGCAGCCCCAGCATTTT. Its protein is CASSQGLMQPQHF.